This T cell receptor (beta chain) was captured by sequencing in a study of CD8+ T cells in alopecia areata. The CDR3 spans 12 residues. Trimming pared 0 bases from V and 6 bases from J, leaving 7 bases between. Germline-derived CDR1 and CDR2 are SGHRS and YFSETQ. cDNA prepared by RNA extraction and subsequent reverse transcription served as the template for sequencing. The assay was immunoSEQ multiplex PCR, and TCRdb's table has in-frame clones only and misses some. The data contain roughly 200,000 clones, about 60% of them singletons. On this clone: The antigen is undetermined. Other nucleotide sequences in the sample specify the same CDR3.

Points from the study as a whole: Scalp clonality dropped significantly under tofacitinib, as did expanded CD8+ top-100 clones.

Treatment in this sample: oral pan-JAK inhibitor, 5-10 mg twice daily. T lymphocytes (CD4+ and CD8+) were sorted from PBMCs. V and J are TRBV5-1 and TRBJ2-7; tentatively, D is TRBD1 (5 bases). The TCR comes from a human donor with alopecia areata. This sample comprised CD8+ T cells sorted from blood, obtained at week 24, from a patient treated with tofacitinib. CDR3 DNA: TGCGCCAGCAGCTTGGCAGGGATCGAGCAGTACTTC. This encodes CASSLAGIEQYF.